This TCR beta chain comes out of a study of blood T cell repertoires in COVID-19. Study overall: T cells, B-cell-depleted T cells, or PBMCs supplied cDNA or gDNA.

Per the authors' pipeline: Quantification of nucleated cells was approximated via reference gene primer amplification. The method was immunoSEQ multiplex PCR; TCRdb's version includes in-frame clones alone and lacks a portion of them. V, J and clone size were drawn from that table, and D and trimming were deduced from the DNA. The data contain about 87,000 clones, over 70% of them seen just once; the ten biggest clones take up roughly 4.2%. CDR1 is LGHDT, CDR2 YNNKEL, per germline (reference sequence). Trimming left V 4 bases short and J 4 bases short, with 21 bases between. The CDR3 extends over 17 amino acids.

The sample consisted of peripheral blood. This TCR came from a woman aged 45-65 years with acute or convalescent COVID-19. The rearrangement links TRBV3-1 (or the pseudogene TRBV3-2) to TRBJ2-3, with unresolved D. In DNA form, the CDR3 reads TGTGCCAGCAGCCTAAGATTACCGGGTGAAAACGCAGATACGCAGTATTTT. Protein: CASSLRLPGENADTQYF.